This T cell receptor beta chain was identified during a study of blood T cell repertoires in COVID-19. Across the whole study: Specimens from acute and convalescent COVID-19 originated in the United States, Italy and Spain. PBMCs, B-cell-depleted T cells, or T cells provided the cDNA or gDNA that made up the material.

This clone was picked up many times. Per the authors' pipeline: Amplification from reference gene primers served as the basis for estimated nucleated cell counts. This table comes from immunoSEQ multiplex PCR, and its TCRdb copy is limited to in-frame clones, with some not included. The D gene and trimming were derived from the DNA, and the V and J assignments and clone size from that table. The repertoire has tens of thousands of clones, 70% to 85% of them found once; the top ten carry roughly 6.6%. Germline CDR1 is SGHTA and CDR2 is FQGTGA. The CDR3 runs to 14 residues. V was cut by 4 bases and J by 2 bases, with 11 bases left in between.

The source material was peripheral blood. The receptor's source is a man between 65 and 85 years old with acute or convalescent COVID-19. V is TRBV7-3 and J is TRBJ1-1; no definite D call. The DNA of the CDR3 is TGTGCCAGCAGCTCGTCGGCAGGAAACACTGAAGCTTTCTTT. Its protein is CASSSSAGNTEAFF.